This T cell receptor (beta chain) is from a study of cytomegalovirus exposure and HLA in healthy donors. Primers included in the PCR were 60 Vbeta and 13 Jbeta primers. Profiled with immunoSEQ multiplex PCR; TCRdb holds only in-frame clones, not every one. The sample data list 55,000 to 70,000 clones. Losses at the gene ends were 6 bases for V and 8 bases for J; bases not matched to a gene: 10. This CDR3 has 15 residues. The germline V gene encodes CDR1 MNHEY and CDR2 SVGAGI. Overall study findings and caveats: Both high specificity and high sensitivity reportedly marked the classifier's diagnosis of cytomegalovirus status. Follow-up analysis seemed to connect common viral pathogens with several of the most significant clusters identified. Later work showed greater clonal expansion in HLA-associated TCR beta chains than in equally common others. The study recorded some 160 TCR beta chains that were cytomegalovirus-associated.

Comment on this clone: The antigen remains unidentified.

The origin of this receptor is a female donor in good health and CMV-seropositive. The chain combines TRBV6-5 with TRBJ2-1, with TRBD1 identical over 10 bases. The sample taken for sequencing was PBMCs. This CDR3 reads CASSARDRGFHEQFF. CDR3 DNA sequence: TGTGCCAGCAGCGCCCGGGACAGGGGTTTCCATGAGCAGTTCTTC.